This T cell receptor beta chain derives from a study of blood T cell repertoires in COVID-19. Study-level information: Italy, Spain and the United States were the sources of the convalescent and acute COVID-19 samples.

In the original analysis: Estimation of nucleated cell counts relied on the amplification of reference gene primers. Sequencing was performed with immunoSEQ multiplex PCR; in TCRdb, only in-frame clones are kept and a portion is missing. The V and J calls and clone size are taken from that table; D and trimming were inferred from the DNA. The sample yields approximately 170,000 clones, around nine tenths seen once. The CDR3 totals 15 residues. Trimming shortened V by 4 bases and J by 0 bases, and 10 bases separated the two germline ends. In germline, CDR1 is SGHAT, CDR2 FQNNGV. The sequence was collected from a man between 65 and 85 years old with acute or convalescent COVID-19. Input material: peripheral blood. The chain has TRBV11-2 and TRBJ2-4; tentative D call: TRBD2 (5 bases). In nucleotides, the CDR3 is TGTGCCAGCAGCTCGGGGTTAATAGCCAAAAACATTCAGTACTTC. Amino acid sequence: CASSSGLIAKNIQYF.